These 5 T cell receptor beta chains were sequenced from one sample in a study of CD8+CD57+ T cells in acquired aplastic anemia. Researchers used genomic DNA as the template to profile TCR beta VDJ and CDR3. Each CDR3 protein is one row after TCRdb ran MiXCR on the reads. Among around 180,000 distinct CDR3 sequences listed, over 40% were seen once. Sequencing was done on patients that had shown CD8+CD57+ cell expansion by flow cytometry. The sample was sorted CD4+, CD8+, or CD8+CD57+ T cells (not recorded which) from PBMCs. Every receptor here comes from a human donor with aplastic anemia.

The table lists this clonotype with many counts. The chain's CDR3 is CASSPRGTHNSPLHF. CDR3 in DNA: TGTGCCAGCAGCCCCAGGGGAACACACAATTCACCCCTCCACTTT. The gene calls are TRBV7-8 and TRBJ1-6; perhaps TRBD1 as D (6 bases). Trimming left V 5 bases short and J 7 bases short, with 15 bases between. The germline V gene has CDR1 SGHVS and CDR2 FQNEAQ. There are 15 residues in the CDR3.

V is TRBV29-1 and J is TRBJ1-1; D may be TRBD1 (5 bases). V was clipped by 7 bases and J by 10 bases, with 19 bases between them. CDR1 is SQVTM, CDR2 ANQGSEA, per germline. This CDR3 spans 12 amino acids. The CDR3 region has the DNA TGCAGCGGTATCTTGCCAGGGAAGACAGCTTTCTTT. This sequence encodes CSGILPGKTAFF.

The V and J genes are TRBV20-1 and TRBJ1-3, with a possible D match to TRBD1 (6 bases). Germline assignment: CDR1 DFQATT and CDR2 SNEGSKA (reference sequence). V was trimmed by 0 bases and J by 0 bases, leaving 12 bases between them. This CDR3 contains 16 residues. CDR3 nucleotides: TGCAGTGCTAGAGACCGGGACATAACCTCTGGAAACACCATATATTTT. Protein product: CSARDRDITSGNTIYF.

This clonotype was seen a handful of times. The chain carries TRBV2 and TRBJ1-6; D is uncertain. Looked up from germline, CDR1 is SNHLY and CDR2 is FYNNEI. The length of the CDR3 is 11 residues. Trimming cost V 2 bases and J 11 bases, with 4 bases left between them. The CDR3 nucleotides are TGTGCCAGCAGTGAATCACCACCCCTCCACTTT. The encoded protein is CASSESPPLHF. The whole variable domain, filled in from reference TRBV2 and TRBJ1-6, reads EPEVTQTPSHQVTQMGQEVILRCVPISNHLYFYWYRQILGQKVEFLVSFYNNEISEKSEIFDDQFSVERPDGSNFTLKIRSTKLEDSAMYFCASSESPPLHFGNGTRLTVT.

This clonotype was counted ten times or more. V gene TRBV5-1 combines with J gene TRBJ2-1; tentative D call: TRBD2 (6 bases). V dropped 0 bases and J dropped 3 bases, with 10 bases sitting between them. The CDR3 has 15 amino acids. CDR1 SGHRS and CDR2 YFSETQ come from the germline V gene. The CDR3 here is CASSLERESYNEQFF. Written as DNA, the CDR3 is TGCGCCAGCAGCTTGGAACGGGAGAGCTACAATGAGCAGTTCTTC.